This T cell receptor (beta chain) was recorded in a study of cytomegalovirus exposure and HLA in healthy donors. The CDR3 totals 13 residues. The germline V gene has CDR1 MNHNS and CDR2 SASEGT. The V end lost 6 bases, the J end lost 2 bases, and 10 bases lay between the germline ends. Study findings and constraints: Within a later analysis, the majority of CMV-associated TCR beta chains appeared HLA-restricted. Immune exposure information available was restricted to CMV serostatus.

PCR used 60 Vbeta primers and 13 Jbeta primers. Assay used: immunoSEQ multiplex PCR; TCRdb lists only in-frame clones, some missing. This table holds about 160,000 clones, approximately 81% found once. In the case of this clone: Antigen unknown.

The rearrangement uses TRBV6-1 and TRBJ1-1; D unclear. The TCR originated in a woman in her 30s in good health and CMV-seropositive. The sample consisted of PBMCs. The DNA of the CDR3 is TGTGCCAGCAGCTTACATCCTAACACTGAAGCTTTCTTT. Encoded protein: CASSLHPNTEAFF.